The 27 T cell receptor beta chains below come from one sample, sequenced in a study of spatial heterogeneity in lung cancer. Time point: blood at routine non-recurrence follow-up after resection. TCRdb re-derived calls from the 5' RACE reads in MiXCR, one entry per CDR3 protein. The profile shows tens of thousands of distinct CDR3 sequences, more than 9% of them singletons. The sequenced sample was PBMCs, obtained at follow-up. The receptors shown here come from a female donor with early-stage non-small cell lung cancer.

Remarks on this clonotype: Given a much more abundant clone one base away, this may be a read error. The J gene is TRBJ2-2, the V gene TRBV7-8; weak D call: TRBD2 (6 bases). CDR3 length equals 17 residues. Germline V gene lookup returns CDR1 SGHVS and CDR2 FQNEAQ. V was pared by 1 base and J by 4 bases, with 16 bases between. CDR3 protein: CASSLGRTGGRTGELFF. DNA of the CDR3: TGTGCCAGCAGCTTAGGTCGGACCGGGGGTCGCACCGGGGAGCTGTTTTTT.

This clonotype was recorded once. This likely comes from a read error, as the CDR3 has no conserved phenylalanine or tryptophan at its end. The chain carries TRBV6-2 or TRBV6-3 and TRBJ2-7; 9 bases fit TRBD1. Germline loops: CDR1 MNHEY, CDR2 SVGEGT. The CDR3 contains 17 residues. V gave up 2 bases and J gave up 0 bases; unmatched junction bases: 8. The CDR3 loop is CASSYGTGISFSYEQYL. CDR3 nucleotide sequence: TGTGCCAGCAGTTACGGGACAGGGATCTCATTCTCCTACGAGCAGTACCTC.

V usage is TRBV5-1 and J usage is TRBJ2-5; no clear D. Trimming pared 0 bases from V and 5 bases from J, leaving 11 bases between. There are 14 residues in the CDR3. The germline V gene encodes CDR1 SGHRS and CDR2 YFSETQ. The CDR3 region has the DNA TGCGCCAGCAGCTTGGTGCAGGCCGGGGAGACCCAGTACTTC. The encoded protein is CASSLVQAGETQYF.

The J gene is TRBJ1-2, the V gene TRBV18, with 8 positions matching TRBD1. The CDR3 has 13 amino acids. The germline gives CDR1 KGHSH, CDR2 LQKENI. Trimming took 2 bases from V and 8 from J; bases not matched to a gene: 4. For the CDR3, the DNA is TGTGCCAGCTCACCAGGGACAGGAGGAGGCTACACCTTC. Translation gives CASSPGTGGGYTF.

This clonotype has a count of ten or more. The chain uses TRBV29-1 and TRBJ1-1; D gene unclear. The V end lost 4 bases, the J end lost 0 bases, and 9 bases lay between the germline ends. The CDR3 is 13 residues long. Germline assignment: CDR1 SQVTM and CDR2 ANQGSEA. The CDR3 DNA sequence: TGCAGCGTTGGGATTGGAATGAACACTGAAGCTTTCTTT. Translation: CSVGIGMNTEAFF.

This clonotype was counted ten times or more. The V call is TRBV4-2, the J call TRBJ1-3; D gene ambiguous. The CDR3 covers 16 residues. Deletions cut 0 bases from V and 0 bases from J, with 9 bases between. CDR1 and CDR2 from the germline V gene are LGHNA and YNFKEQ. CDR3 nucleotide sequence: TGTGCCAGCAGCCAAGATTTTGACCCCTCTGGAAACACCATATATTTT. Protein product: CASSQDFDPSGNTIYF.

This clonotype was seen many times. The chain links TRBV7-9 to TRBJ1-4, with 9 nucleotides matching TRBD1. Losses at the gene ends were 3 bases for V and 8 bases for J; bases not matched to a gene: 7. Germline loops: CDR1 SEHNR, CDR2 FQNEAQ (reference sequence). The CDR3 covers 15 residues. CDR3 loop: CASSLGQGISEKLFF. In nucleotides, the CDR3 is TGTGCCAGCAGCTTGGGACAGGGTATTAGCGAAAAACTGTTTTTT.

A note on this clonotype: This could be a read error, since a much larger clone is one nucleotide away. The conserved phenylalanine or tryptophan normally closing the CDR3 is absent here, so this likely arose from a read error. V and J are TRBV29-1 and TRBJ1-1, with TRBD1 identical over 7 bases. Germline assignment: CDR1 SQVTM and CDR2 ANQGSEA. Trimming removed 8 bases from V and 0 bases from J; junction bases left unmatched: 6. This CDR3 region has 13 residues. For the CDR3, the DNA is TGCAGCACACGGACAGGCTTGAACACTGAAGCTTTCTCT. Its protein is CSTRTGLNTEAFS.

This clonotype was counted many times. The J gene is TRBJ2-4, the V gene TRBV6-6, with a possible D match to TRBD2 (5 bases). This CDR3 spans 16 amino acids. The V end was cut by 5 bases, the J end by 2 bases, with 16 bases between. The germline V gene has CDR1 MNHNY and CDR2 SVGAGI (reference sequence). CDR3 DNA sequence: TGTGCCAGCAGTGATACTGGGCGGAGGTCCAAAAACATTCAGTACTTC. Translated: CASSDTGRRSKNIQYF.

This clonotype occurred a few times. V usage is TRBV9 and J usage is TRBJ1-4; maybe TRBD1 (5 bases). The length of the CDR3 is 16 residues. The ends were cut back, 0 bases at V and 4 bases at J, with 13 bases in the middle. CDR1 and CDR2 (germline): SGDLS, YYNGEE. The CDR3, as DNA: TGTGCCAGCAGCGTAGGAGACACTGGGGGTAATGAAAAACTGTTTTTT. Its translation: CASSVGDTGGNEKLFF.

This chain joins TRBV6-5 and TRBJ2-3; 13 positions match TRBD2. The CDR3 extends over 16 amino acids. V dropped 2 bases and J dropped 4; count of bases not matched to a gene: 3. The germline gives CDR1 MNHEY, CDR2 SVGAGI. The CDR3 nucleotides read TGTGCCAGCAGTTACACACTAGCGGGGGGGCCAGATACGCAGTATTTT. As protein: CASSYTLAGGPDTQYF.

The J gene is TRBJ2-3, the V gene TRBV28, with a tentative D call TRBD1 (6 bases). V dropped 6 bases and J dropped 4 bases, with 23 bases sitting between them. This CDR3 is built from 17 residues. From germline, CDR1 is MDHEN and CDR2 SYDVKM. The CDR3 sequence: CASRLGLGQPGADTQYF. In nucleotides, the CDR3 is TGTGCCAGCAGACTAGGACTTGGACAGCCGGGCGCAGATACGCAGTATTTT.

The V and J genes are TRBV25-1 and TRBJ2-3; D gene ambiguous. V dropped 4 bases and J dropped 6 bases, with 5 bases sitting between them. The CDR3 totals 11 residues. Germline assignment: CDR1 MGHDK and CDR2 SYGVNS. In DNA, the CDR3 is TGTGCCAGCAGTGGTTCTGATACGCAGTATTTT. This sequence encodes CASSGSDTQYF.

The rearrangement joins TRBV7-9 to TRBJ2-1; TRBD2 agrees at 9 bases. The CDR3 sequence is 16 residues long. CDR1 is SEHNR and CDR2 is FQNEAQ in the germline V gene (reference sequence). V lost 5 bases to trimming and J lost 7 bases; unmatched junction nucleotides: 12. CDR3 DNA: TGTGCCAGCAGCCCCAATGCGGGGGGGCTCGGGAATGAGCAGTTCTTC. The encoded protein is CASSPNAGGLGNEQFF.

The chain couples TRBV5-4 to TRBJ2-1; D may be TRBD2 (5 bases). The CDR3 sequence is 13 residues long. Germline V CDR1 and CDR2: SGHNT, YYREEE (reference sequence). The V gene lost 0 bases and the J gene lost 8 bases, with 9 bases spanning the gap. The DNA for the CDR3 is TGTGCCAGCAGCTTGGGGTTGGAGGATGAGCAGTTCTTC. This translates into CASSLGLEDEQFF.

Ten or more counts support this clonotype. CDR3: CASSLDAGIKFF. As DNA, the CDR3 is TGTGCCAGCAGCTTAGATGCGGGGATTAAGTTTTTT. The chain carries TRBV7-2 and TRBJ1-4, with D unresolved. Trimming removed 1 base from V and 16 bases from J, with 13 bases in between. The germline V gene encodes CDR1 SGHTA and CDR2 FQGNSA. CDR3 length: 12 residues.

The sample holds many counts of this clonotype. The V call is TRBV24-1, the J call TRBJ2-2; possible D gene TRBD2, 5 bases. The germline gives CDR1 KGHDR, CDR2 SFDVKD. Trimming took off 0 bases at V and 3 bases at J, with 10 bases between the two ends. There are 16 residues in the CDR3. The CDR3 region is CATSDLRGSDTGELFF. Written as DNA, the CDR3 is TGTGCCACCAGTGATTTGAGAGGGTCGGACACCGGGGAGCTGTTTTTT.

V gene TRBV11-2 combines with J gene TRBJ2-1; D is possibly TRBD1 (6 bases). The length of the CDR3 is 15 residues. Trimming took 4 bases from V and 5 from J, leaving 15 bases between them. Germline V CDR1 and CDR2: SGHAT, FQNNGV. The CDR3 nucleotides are TGTGCCAGCAGCTCCCCCGGGACACAACACAATGAGCAGTTCTTC. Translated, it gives CASSSPGTQHNEQFF.

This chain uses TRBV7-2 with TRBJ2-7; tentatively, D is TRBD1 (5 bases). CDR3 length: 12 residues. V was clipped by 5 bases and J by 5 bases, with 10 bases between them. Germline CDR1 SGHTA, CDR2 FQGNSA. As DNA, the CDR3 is TGTGCCAGCAGCCTAAGGGGTCACGAGCAGTACTTC. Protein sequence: CASSLRGHEQYF.

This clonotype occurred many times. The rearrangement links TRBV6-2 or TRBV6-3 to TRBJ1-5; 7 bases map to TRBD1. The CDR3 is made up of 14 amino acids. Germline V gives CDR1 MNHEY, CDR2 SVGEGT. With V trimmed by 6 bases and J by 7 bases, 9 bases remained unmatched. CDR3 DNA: TGTGCCAGCAGCCACGGGGCAGGGGGACAGCCCCAGCATTTT. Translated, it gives CASSHGAGGQPQHF.

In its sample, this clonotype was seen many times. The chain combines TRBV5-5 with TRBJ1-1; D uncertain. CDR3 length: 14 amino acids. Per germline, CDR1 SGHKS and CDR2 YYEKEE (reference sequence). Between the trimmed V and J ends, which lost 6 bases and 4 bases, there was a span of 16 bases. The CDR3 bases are TGTGCCAGCACCCAGACCTTAGGTGGCACTGAAGCTTTCTTT. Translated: CASTQTLGGTEAFF.

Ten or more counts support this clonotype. The CDR3 reads CASSFQGTDTQYF. DNA of the CDR3: TGTGCCAGCAGCTTTCAAGGCACAGATACGCAGTATTTT. The chain uses TRBV13 and TRBJ2-3; D is undetermined. Trimming removed 3 bases at V and 1 base at J, with 5 bases between. The germline gives CDR1 PRHDT, CDR2 FYEKMQ (reference sequence). The CDR3 covers 13 residues.

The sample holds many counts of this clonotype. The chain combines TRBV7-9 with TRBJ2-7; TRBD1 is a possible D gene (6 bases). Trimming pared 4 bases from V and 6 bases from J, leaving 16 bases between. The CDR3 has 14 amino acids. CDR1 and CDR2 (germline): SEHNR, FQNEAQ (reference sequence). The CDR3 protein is CASSSLTGSGEQYF. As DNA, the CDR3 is TGTGCCAGCAGCTCGCTAACAGGGTCGGGCGAGCAGTACTTC.

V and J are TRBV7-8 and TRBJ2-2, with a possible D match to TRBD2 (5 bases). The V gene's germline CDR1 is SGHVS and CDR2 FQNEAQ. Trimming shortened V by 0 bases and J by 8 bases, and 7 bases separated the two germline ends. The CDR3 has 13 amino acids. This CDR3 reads CASSLARVGELFF. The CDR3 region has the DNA TGTGCCAGCAGCTTAGCGAGGGTAGGGGAGCTGTTTTTT.

CDR3 protein: CASSPALNTEAFF. Written as DNA, the CDR3 is TGTGCCAGCAGCCCGGCCCTGAACACTGAAGCTTTCTTT. The genes are TRBV6-5 and TRBJ1-1; D remains ambiguous. Trimming removed 6 bases at V and 0 bases at J, with 8 bases between. The V gene's germline CDR1 is MNHEY and CDR2 SVGAGI. The CDR3 is 13 residues long.

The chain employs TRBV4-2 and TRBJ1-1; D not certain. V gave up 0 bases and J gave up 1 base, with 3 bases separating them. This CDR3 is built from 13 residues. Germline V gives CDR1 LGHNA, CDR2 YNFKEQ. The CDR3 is CASSQDRNTEAFF. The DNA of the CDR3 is TGTGCCAGCAGCCAAGATCGGAACACTGAAGCTTTCTTT.

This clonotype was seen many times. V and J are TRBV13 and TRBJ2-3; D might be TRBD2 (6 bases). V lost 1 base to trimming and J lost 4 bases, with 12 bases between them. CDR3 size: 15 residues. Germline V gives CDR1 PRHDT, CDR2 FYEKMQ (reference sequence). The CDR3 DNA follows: TGTGCCAGCAGCTTAGACTCTAGCGAGCCAGATACGCAGTATTTT. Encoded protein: CASSLDSSEPDTQYF. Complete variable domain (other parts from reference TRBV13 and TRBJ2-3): AAGVIQSPRHLIKEKRETATLKCYPIPRHDTVYWYQQGPGQDPQFLISFYEKMQSDKGSIPDRFSAQQFSDYHSELNMSSLELGDSALYFCASSLDSSEPDTQYFGPGTRLTVL.